A single sample is the source of the 8 T cell receptor beta chains below, sequenced in a study of cytomegalovirus exposure and HLA in healthy donors. PCR involved 60 Vbeta and 13 Jbeta primers. Profiling relied on immunoSEQ multiplex PCR, and the TCRdb table lists in-frame clones only, not all of them. Seen here are roughly 100,000 clones, roughly 79% observed once, and the top ten hold about 5.7%. The sequenced sample was PBMCs. These receptors were obtained from a male donor in good health and CMV-seronegative.

This clone has just one count. The chain has TRBV5-6 and TRBJ2-2; TRBD1 agrees at 7 bases. V lost 4 bases to trimming and J lost 1 base; unmatched junction nucleotides: 4. Germline CDR1 is SGHDT and CDR2 is YYEEEE. This CDR3 region has 15 residues. The CDR3 nucleotides read TGTGCCAGCAGCGAGACAGGGATGAACACCGGGGAGCTGTTTTTT. Translation: CASSETGMNTGELFF.

The chain recombines TRBV4-2 with TRBJ2-3; D may be TRBD2 (6 bases). Germline loops: CDR1 LGHNA, CDR2 YNFKEQ. V gave up 0 bases and J gave up 0 bases, with 13 bases separating them. The CDR3 consists of 17 residues. The CDR3 is CASSQDRVSGSTDTQYF. In DNA, the CDR3 is TGTGCCAGCAGCCAAGATCGTGTTAGCGGTAGCACAGATACGCAGTATTTT.

CDR3: CASSVMTGTDTQYF. CDR3 nucleotide sequence: TGTGCCAGCAGCGTAATGACAGGCACAGATACGCAGTATTTT. The V gene is TRBV9, the J gene TRBJ2-3, with D possibly TRBD1 on 5 matching bases. V lost 1 base to trimming and J lost 1 base, with 7 bases between them. Germline CDR1 SGDLS, CDR2 YYNGEE. The CDR3 covers 14 residues.

V and J are TRBV6-5 and TRBJ1-1, with 7 bases fitting TRBD1. CDR3 length: 12 residues. Germline values: CDR1 MNHEY, CDR2 SVGAGI. Trimming at V came to 6 bases and at J to 6 bases, leaving 4 bases not matched to a gene. CDR3 region: CASSSDRAEAFF. CDR3 bases: TGTGCCAGCAGCTCTGACAGGGCTGAAGCTTTCTTT.

This clone has just one count. The genes are TRBV27 and TRBJ2-7; TRBD1 matches at 8 bases. The CDR3 loop spans 13 amino acids. V lost 5 bases, J lost 3 bases, and 3 bases stayed unmatched. Looked up from germline, CDR1 is MNHEY and CDR2 is SMNVEV (reference sequence). The CDR3 bases are TGTGCCAGCAGTGGGACAGGAGTCTACGAGCAGTACTTC. Translation: CASSGTGVYEQYF.

This chain uses TRBV7-8 with TRBJ2-7, with a tentative D call TRBD2 (6 bases). Germline lookup yields CDR1 SGHVS and CDR2 FQNEAQ. This CDR3 comprises 14 residues. V shed 4 bases and J shed 3 bases, with 13 bases lying between them. CDR3 bases: TGTGCCAGCAGCTCCCTGGGAGGCTACTACGAGCAGTACTTC. Protein sequence: CASSSLGGYYEQYF.

This chain uses TRBV2 with TRBJ1-2; 7 bases line up with TRBD1. Germline V gene data show CDR1 as SNHLY and CDR2 as FYNNEI. Trimming cost V 3 bases and J 8 bases; bases outside gene matches: 6. The CDR3 sequence is 13 residues long. The CDR3 loop is CASSEEAGGGYTF. CDR3 nucleotide sequence: TGTGCCAGCAGTGAGGAGGCAGGGGGGGGCTACACCTTC.

On this clone: No conserved phenylalanine or tryptophan ends this CDR3, so it is likely a read error. This sequence joins TRBV5-5 and TRBJ2-7; D gene uncertain. The length of the CDR3 is 13 residues. V dropped 0 bases and J dropped 4 bases, with 8 bases sitting between them. Germline V CDR1 and CDR2: SGHKS, YYEKEE (reference sequence). CDR3 sequence reads: CASSLGHLYEQYL. CDR3 sequence (DNA): TGTGCCAGCAGCTTGGGACACTTATACGAGCAGTACCTC.